Below, 25 T cell receptor beta chains from the same sample are listed, as sequenced in a study of shared clonotypes between healthy human individuals. Libraries were prepared by immunoSEQ multiplex PCR; TCRdb keeps only in-frame clonotypes and omits some of them. The repertoire holds roughly 320,000 clones, with around nine tenths as singletons. The sequenced sample consisted of memory CD8+ T cells sorted from blood. The subset: CD45RO+ cells pooled with CCR7-negative TemRA cells. These receptor sequences come from a man aged 18-30 years in good health.

This clone was counted once. The rearrangement links TRBV7-6 to TRBJ1-5; a possible D gene is TRBD1 (5 bases). Trimming took 2 bases from V and 1 from J, leaving 9 bases between them. The CDR3 contains 15 residues. CDR1 and CDR2 (germline): SGHVS, FNYEAQ. CDR3 DNA: TGTGCCAGCAGCTTATCAAGGGGAAGCAATCAGCCCCAGCATTTT. Protein sequence: CASSLSRGSNQPQHF.

The V gene is TRBV25-1, the J gene TRBJ2-1; no reliable D call. Trimming took 8 bases from V and 3 from J, leaving 8 bases between them. This CDR3 is 12 amino acids long. Germline-derived CDR1 and CDR2 are MGHDK and SYGVNS. This CDR3 is CASGVGYNEQFF. The CDR3 DNA is TGTGCCAGCGGAGTCGGCTACAATGAGCAGTTCTTC.

The chain employs TRBV6-6 and TRBJ2-1; 9 nucleotides agree with TRBD2. The V segment lost 8 bases and the J segment 10 bases; nucleotides outside the gene matches: 9. The V gene's germline CDR1 is MNHNY and CDR2 SVGAGI (reference sequence). The CDR3 runs to 13 residues. CDR3 protein: CASSPAGGWEQFF. In DNA form, the CDR3 reads TGTGCCAGCTCCCCAGCGGGAGGCTGGGAGCAGTTCTTC.

This rearrangement joins TRBV5-1 to TRBJ2-1, with 9 bases aligning to TRBD1. The CDR3 length is 17 residues. With 0 bases clipped from V and 3 bases from J, the junction kept 7 bases outside the gene matches. Germline V CDR1 and CDR2: SGHRS, YFSETQ. The CDR3 nucleotides are TGCGCCAGCAGCTTGGGGGGACAGGGTAATGGCTACAATGAGCAGTTCTTC. This codes for CASSLGGQGNGYNEQFF. The full variable domain, completed using reference TRBV5-1 and TRBJ2-1, is KAGVTQTPRYLIKTRGQQVTLSCSPISGHRSVSWYQQTPGQGLQFLFEYFSETQRNKGNFPGRFSGRQFSNSRSEMNVSTLELGDSALYLCASSLGGQGNGYNEQFFGPGTRLTVL.

V is TRBV28 and J is TRBJ1-4; 10 bases map to TRBD1. Germline trimming cut 5 bases from V and 7 bases from J; bases unmatched to any gene: 10. CDR3 length: 16 residues. Germline lookup yields CDR1 MDHEN and CDR2 SYDVKM. This CDR3 is CASSTKTGGASEKLFF. CDR3 DNA: TGTGCCAGCAGTACAAAGACAGGGGGCGCATCTGAAAAACTGTTTTTT.

The CDR3, as DNA: TGCGCCAGCAGCCTCAAAGCGGGGGGCTACGAGCAGTACTTC. This gives the protein CASSLKAGGYEQYF. This chain joins TRBV4-1 and TRBJ2-7; 9 bases line up with TRBD2. This CDR3 is built from 14 residues. With V trimmed by 4 bases and J by 3 bases, 4 bases remained unmatched. The germline V gene encodes CDR1 MGHRA and CDR2 YSYEKL.

The genes are TRBV9 and TRBJ2-3; 8 bases align to TRBD2. Trimming took 0 bases from V and 3 from J; bases not matched to a gene: 6. Germline V lookup: CDR1 SGDLS, CDR2 YYNGEE. The CDR3 is made up of 16 amino acids. This CDR3 is CASSVELAALTDTQYF. The CDR3 region has the DNA TGTGCCAGCAGCGTAGAACTAGCGGCGTTGACAGATACGCAGTATTTT. Full variable domain (missing parts from reference TRBV9 and TRBJ2-3): DSGVTQTPKHLITATGQRVTLRCSPRSGDLSVYWYQQSLDQGLQFLIQYYNGEERAKGNILERFSAQQFPDLHSELNLSSLELGDSALYFCASSVELAALTDTQYFGPGTRLTVL.

V is TRBV5-4 and J is TRBJ2-7, with D perhaps TRBD2 (7 bases). The germline V and J ends were trimmed by 4 bases and 2 bases, with 13 bases remaining between them. CDR3 length: 14 residues. Germline V lookup: CDR1 SGHNT, CDR2 YYREEE (reference sequence). CDR3 region: CASSTGGGTYEQYF. Here the CDR3 DNA reads TGTGCCAGCAGCACTGGGGGGGGCACCTACGAGCAGTACTTC.

This sequence joins TRBV7-9 and TRBJ1-1; D perhaps matches TRBD1 (5 bases). Trimming stripped 5 bases from V and 1 base from J, with 17 bases between. This CDR3 comprises 16 residues. Germline assignment: CDR1 SEHNR and CDR2 FQNEAQ (reference sequence). The CDR3 here is CASSPSWGLQNTEAFF. The CDR3 nucleotides are TGTGCCAGCAGCCCTTCGTGGGGCCTCCAGAACACTGAAGCTTTCTTT.

Concerning this clone: Other DNA sequences in the same sample also yield this CDR3. The chain uses TRBV7-9 and TRBJ2-7, with D maybe TRBD2 (6 bases). The CDR3 consists of 12 residues. The V gene's germline CDR1 is SEHNR and CDR2 FQNEAQ (reference sequence). V lost 1 base and J lost 6, with 7 bases in between. CDR3: CASSLGSGEQYF. CDR3 nucleotide sequence: TGTGCCAGCAGCTTAGGTAGCGGCGAGCAGTACTTC.

This clone was seen a handful of times. The V gene is TRBV7-2, the J gene TRBJ2-1; 10 bases are a match to TRBD2. CDR3 length: 18 amino acids. The V and J ends lost 1 base and 9 bases, in that order; junction bases with no gene match: 15. CDR1 is SGHTA, CDR2 FQGNSA, per germline. The CDR3 loop reads CASSLDTGPSGGRGEQFF. CDR3 nucleotides: TGTGCCAGCAGCTTAGATACGGGCCCTAGCGGGGGCAGGGGTGAGCAGTTCTTC.

The chain is built from TRBV7-2 and TRBJ1-1, with D hard to call. This CDR3 comprises 16 residues. Trimming took 1 base from V and 4 from J, leaving 16 bases between them. In germline, CDR1 is SGHTA, CDR2 FQGNSA. The CDR3 is CASSLEPHGMGTEAFF. DNA of the CDR3: TGTGCCAGCAGCTTAGAACCCCACGGGATGGGCACTGAAGCTTTCTTT.

This clone was seen at least ten times. This chain links TRBV5-1 with TRBJ2-7; 8 bases are a match to TRBD2. Germline V gene sequence: CDR1 SGHRS, CDR2 YFSETQ. J gave up 4 bases and V 1 base, and 7 bases lay outside the gene matches. The CDR3 covers 15 residues. The CDR3 reads CASSLWASSGYEQYF. For the CDR3, the DNA is TGCGCCAGCAGCTTGTGGGCCTCTAGCGGGTACGAGCAGTACTTC. Supplemented by reference TRBV5-1 and TRBJ2-7, the full variable domain reads KAGVTQTPRYLIKTRGQQVTLSCSPISGHRSVSWYQQTPGQGLQFLFEYFSETQRNKGNFPGRFSGRQFSNSRSEMNVSTLELGDSALYLCASSLWASSGYEQYFGPGTRLTVT.

The chain combines TRBV7-9 with TRBJ2-3; D not certain. Germline V gives CDR1 SEHNR, CDR2 FQNEAQ (reference sequence). This CDR3 comprises 14 residues. With 7 bases removed from V and 2 bases from J, the gap between germline ends came to 13 bases. CDR3 loop: CASNVIGDTDTQYF. The CDR3 nucleotides are TGTGCCAGCAACGTAATTGGGGACACAGATACGCAGTATTTT.

This chain uses TRBV27 with TRBJ2-7; TRBD2 aligns across 7 bases. CDR3 size: 15 residues. J gave up 2 bases and V 6 bases, and 10 bases lay outside the gene matches. CDR1 and CDR2 (germline): MNHEY, SMNVEV (reference sequence). This CDR3 reads CASSLDPGLTYEQYF. The CDR3 region has the DNA TGTGCCAGCAGCCTAGACCCGGGACTAACCTACGAGCAGTACTTC.

V and J are TRBV15 and TRBJ1-2; D is perhaps TRBD1 (6 bases). CDR3 length equals 15 residues. With 1 base removed from V and 2 bases from J, the gap between germline ends came to 11 bases. Germline V gene lookup returns CDR1 LNHNV and CDR2 YYDKDF (reference sequence). CDR3 region: CATSRGGQRNYGYTF. CDR3 DNA sequence: TGTGCCACCAGCAGAGGAGGACAGAGAAACTATGGCTACACCTTC.

The V and J genes are TRBV19 and TRBJ2-3, with 8 bases identical to TRBD2. CDR3 length: 16 residues. CDR1 is LNHDA, CDR2 SQIVND, per germline (reference sequence). The trim removed 4 bases at V and 3 bases at J, leaving 9 bases unmatched. CDR3 coding DNA: TGTGCCAGTAGTACGTCAGCCAGCGGGAGTACAGATACGCAGTATTTT. It is translated as CASSTSASGSTDTQYF.

This clone was observed a handful of times. The genes are TRBV6-1 and TRBJ2-7, with a possible D match to TRBD1 (5 bases). Germline lookup yields CDR1 MNHNS and CDR2 SASEGT. The CDR3 extends over 15 amino acids. V was pared by 6 bases and J by 3 bases, with 18 bases between. The DNA for the CDR3 is TGTGCCAGCAGGGGTGGACAAGGTCGAAACTACGAGCAGTACTTC. Protein product: CASRGGQGRNYEQYF.

This clone has just one count. This sequence joins TRBV30 and TRBJ1-1; D not resolved. CDR1 and CDR2 from the germline V gene are GTSNPN and SVGIG (reference sequence). V lost 4 bases and J 8 bases, leaving 14 bases between the germline ends. The CDR3 runs 12 residues. For the CDR3, the DNA is TGTGCCTGGACCCTAGGGTTGGGCGAAGCTTTCTTT. Residues: CAWTLGLGEAFF.

V gene TRBV6-4 combines with J gene TRBJ2-1; 8 bases are a match to TRBD2. Per germline, CDR1 MRHNA and CDR2 SNTAGT. CDR3 length equals 15 residues. The V segment lost 3 bases and the J segment 4 bases; nucleotides outside the gene matches: 5. Written as DNA, the CDR3 is TGTGCCAGCAGTGAGGCCGGGGGGGCTTACAATGAGCAGTTCTTC. Translation: CASSEAGGAYNEQFF.

The V gene is TRBV11-2, the J gene TRBJ1-6; D possibly corresponds to TRBD1 (5 bases). The V and J ends lost 4 bases and 7 bases respectively, with 14 bases between them. This CDR3 has 15 amino acids. Per the germline V gene, CDR1 is SGHAT and CDR2 is FQNNGV. CDR3 loop: CASSSYRGQNSPLHF. CDR3 sequence (DNA): TGTGCCAGCAGCTCGTACCGGGGCCAAAATTCACCCCTCCACTTT.

The genes are TRBV7-9 and TRBJ2-7; TRBD1 is a possible D gene (6 bases). The V end lost 3 bases, the J end lost 5 bases, and 26 bases lay between the germline ends. CDR1 SEHNR and CDR2 FQNEAQ come from the germline V gene (reference sequence). The CDR3 runs 18 residues. This chain's CDR3 is CASSFPLSSPTGFDEQYF. CDR3 nucleotide sequence: TGTGCCAGCAGCTTTCCTCTGTCGTCCCCAACAGGGTTCGACGAGCAGTACTTC.

This sequence joins TRBV10-3 and TRBJ2-3, with D hard to call. Trimming took off 3 bases at V and 2 bases at J, with 12 bases between the two ends. Germline V lookup: CDR1 ENHRY, CDR2 SYGVKD. This CDR3 is built from 15 residues. CDR3 region: CAISDGIGFTDTQYF. The CDR3 coding sequence is TGTGCCATCAGTGATGGGATAGGATTCACAGATACGCAGTATTTT.

V usage is TRBV11-2 and J usage is TRBJ2-7; 11 bases are shared with TRBD2. The CDR3 consists of 17 residues. CDR1 and CDR2 from the germline V gene are SGHAT and FQNNGV. V shed 1 base and J 2 bases; nucleotides not matched to a gene: 7. This CDR3 reads CASSLVGALAGAYEQYF. DNA of the CDR3: TGTGCCAGCAGCTTAGTAGGAGCACTAGCGGGAGCCTACGAGCAGTACTTC.

The gene calls are TRBV27 and TRBJ2-7; D ambiguous. CDR3 size: 15 residues. The germline CDR1 and CDR2 sequences are MNHEY and SMNVEV (reference sequence). V gave up 1 base and J gave up 4 bases, with 14 bases separating them. DNA for the CDR3: TGTGCCAGCAGTTTATTAGGCCCGTCTGTTTACGAGCAGTACTTC. It specifies CASSLLGPSVYEQYF.